These 25 T cell receptor beta chains were all obtained from the same sample, sequenced in a study of blood T cells in healthy people across ages. Together with a sample-barcoded 5' primer, a J-beta primer mix was included in a second PCR lasting about 6 to 12 cycles. TCRdb recomputed calls from the 5' RACE reads with MiXCR, one row per CDR3 protein. This sample has about 1.8 million distinct CDR3 sequences, with around half found just once. Sequencing was performed on blood. All receptors derive from a woman aged 40 to 50 in good health.

The V call is TRBV20-1, the J call TRBJ2-1, with D unclear. Germline CDR1 is DFQATT and CDR2 is SNEGSKA (reference sequence). The length of the CDR3 is 14 residues. V was cut by 0 bases and J by 12 bases, with 18 bases left in between. The chain's CDR3 is CSARDPLDPLGQFF. DNA for the CDR3: TGCAGTGCTAGAGATCCTTTGGACCCTTTGGGGCAGTTCTTC.

The V gene is TRBV29-1, the J gene TRBJ1-1, with 10 bases fitting TRBD1. V lost 7 bases and J lost 5; bases outside the gene matches: 7. Germline V CDR1 and CDR2: SQVTM, ANQGSEA. The CDR3 is made up of 13 amino acids. Here the CDR3 DNA reads TGCAGCGGCGAAACGGGACAGGGGACTGAAGCTTTCTTT. Its protein product is CSGETGQGTEAFF.

This clonotype has a single count. The V gene is TRBV20-1, the J gene TRBJ2-7; 7 bases line up with TRBD2. The DNA end is more similar to TRBJ2-5, so the J call may be wrong. Germline CDR1 is DFQATT and CDR2 is SNEGSKA (reference sequence). CDR3 size: 15 residues. In DNA, the CDR3 is TGCAGTGCTAGAGTCTTATTCGGCGGGGGAGAGACCCAGTACTTC. This translates into CSARVLFGGGETQYF.

This chain uses TRBV29-1 with TRBJ1-2, with D possibly being TRBD1 (5 bases). The CDR3 runs to 13 residues. The V gene lost 4 bases and the J gene lost 3 bases, with 12 bases spanning the gap. Per germline, CDR1 SQVTM and CDR2 ANQGSEA. CDR3 protein: CSVGDSGDYGYTF. As DNA, the CDR3 is TGCAGCGTTGGTGACAGCGGGGACTATGGCTACACCTTC.

This chain connects TRBV7-9 to TRBJ2-7; 7 bases line up with TRBD1. The germline gives CDR1 SEHNR, CDR2 FQNEAQ (reference sequence). The CDR3 has 14 residues. V lost 5 bases and J lost 5; bases outside the gene matches: 9. DNA of the CDR3: TGTGCCAGCAGCCCTCCTCCGACAGGGAACGAGCAGTACTTC. Protein: CASSPPPTGNEQYF.

This clonotype was detected a few times. J is TRBJ2-7 and V is TRBV3-1; a weak D match, TRBD2 (6 bases). The germline gives CDR1 LGHDT, CDR2 YNNKEL (reference sequence). The V gene lost 1 base and the J gene lost 2 bases, with 12 bases spanning the gap. CDR3 length: 15 amino acids. The CDR3 DNA is TGTGCCAGCAGCCAAGTAGGCGGGGCGGCCTACGAGCAGTACTTC. As protein: CASSQVGGAAYEQYF.

This chain links TRBV29-1 with TRBJ2-1, with D unclear. Germline V CDR1 and CDR2: SQVTM, ANQGSEA. The CDR3 length is 13 residues. The V gene lost 4 bases and the J gene lost 0 bases, with 7 bases spanning the gap. In nucleotides, the CDR3 is TGCAGCGTTGCCAGCGCCTCCTACAATGAGCAGTTCTTC. Translated, it gives CSVASASYNEQFF.

The chain has TRBV3-1 and TRBJ1-5; no firm D call. The CDR3 is made up of 15 amino acids. The V end was cut by 2 bases, the J end by 4 bases, with 12 bases between. The germline CDR1 and CDR2 sequences are LGHDT and YNNKEL (reference sequence). CDR3 nucleotides: TGTGCCAGCAGCCAAAGAGGGATGTGGAATCAGCCCCAGCATTTT. Its translation: CASSQRGMWNQPQHF.

CDR3 in amino acids: CASSETGLGNEQFF. The CDR3, as DNA: TGTGCCAGCTCAGAGACAGGTTTGGGAAATGAGCAGTTCTTC. The chain has TRBV18 and TRBJ2-1, with a tentative D call TRBD1 (6 bases). The germline gives CDR1 KGHSH, CDR2 LQKENI. V lost 5 bases to trimming and J lost 7 bases, with 15 bases between them. The CDR3 runs 14 residues.

Only one count was recorded for this clonotype. The rearrangement uses TRBV4-1 and TRBJ2-7; TRBD2 is a possible D gene (6 bases). The CDR3 has 16 residues. Trimming pared 0 bases from V and 7 bases from J, leaving 19 bases between. From germline, CDR1 is MGHRA and CDR2 YSYEKL. The CDR3 DNA follows: TGCGCCAGCAGCCAAGATTTTAATACGGACTACAATGAGCAGTACTTC. Translating it yields CASSQDFNTDYNEQYF.

V and J are TRBV6-2 or TRBV6-3 and TRBJ2-1, with TRBD2 as a possible D gene (6 bases). The CDR3 contains 17 residues. The germline gives CDR1 MNHEY, CDR2 SVGEGT. V was trimmed by 0 bases and J by 3 bases, leaving 15 bases between them. As DNA, the CDR3 is TGTGCCAGCAGTTACTCGAGACTAGTCCTCCTCTACAATGAGCAGTTCTTC. It is translated as CASSYSRLVLLYNEQFF.

This chain connects TRBV6-2 or TRBV6-3 to TRBJ2-3; D gene uncertain. In germline, CDR1 is MNHEY, CDR2 SVGEGT. Trimming removed 0 bases at V and 2 bases at J, with 12 bases between. The CDR3 covers 16 residues. CDR3 in DNA: TGTGCCAGCAGTTACTCGAAACTCCGCCTCACAGATACGCAGTATTTT. It yields the protein CASSYSKLRLTDTQYF.

Comment on this clonotype: A junction boundary mismatches the germline segment, possibly from a read error. The chain combines TRBV5-1 with TRBJ2-3; 11 bases agree with TRBD2. CDR1 is SGHRS and CDR2 is YFSETQ in the germline V gene. The CDR3 loop spans 16 amino acids. The CDR3 nucleotides read TGTGCCAGCAGCTTAGTAGCGGGGGGGCTCACAGATACGCAGTATTTT. Amino acids: CASSLVAGGLTDTQYF.

This clonotype was seen only a few times. This chain connects TRBV10-1 to TRBJ2-1, with a tentative D call TRBD2 (7 bases). V shed 3 bases and J shed 6 bases, with 15 bases lying between them. The CDR3 spans 15 residues. The germline CDR1 and CDR2 sequences are WNHNN and SYGVQD (reference sequence). The CDR3 loop is CASSDSRGAGNEQFF. The CDR3 DNA reads TGCGCCAGCAGTGATAGTCGGGGGGCTGGCAATGAGCAGTTCTTC.

In its sample, this clonotype was seen a few times. This chain links TRBV5-1 with TRBJ1-2, with D possibly matching TRBD1 (6 bases). With 5 bases removed from V and 2 bases from J, the gap between germline ends came to 10 bases. Germline V gene sequence: CDR1 SGHRS, CDR2 YFSETQ. CDR3 length: 13 residues. The CDR3 DNA reads TGCGCCAGCAGACTAGGACAGAACTATGGCTACACCTTC. Protein: CASRLGQNYGYTF.

The J gene is TRBJ2-1, the V gene TRBV7-2; TRBD2 matches 12 bases. This CDR3 comprises 15 residues. V trimming: 3 bases; J trimming: 9 bases; junction bases outside the gene matches: 6. In germline, CDR1 is SGHTA, CDR2 FQGNSA. The CDR3 loop is CASSFWTSGEGEQFF. In DNA form, the CDR3 reads TGTGCCAGCAGCTTTTGGACTAGCGGGGAGGGTGAGCAGTTCTTC.

This sequence joins TRBV29-1 and TRBJ1-1, with D unresolved. The germline CDR1 and CDR2 sequences are SQVTM and ANQGSEA. With 7 bases removed from V and 0 bases from J, the gap between germline ends came to 18 bases. The CDR3 extends over 15 amino acids. Written as DNA, the CDR3 is TGCAGCGCCACCAATGCGGCCGGCTTGAACACTGAAGCTTTCTTT. It specifies CSATNAAGLNTEAFF.

This clonotype appeared a few times. The CDR3 loop is CASKTGGIQETQYF. As DNA, the CDR3 is TGTGCCAGCAAGACAGGGGGAATACAAGAGACCCAGTACTTC. The V and J genes are TRBV6-5 and TRBJ2-5; TRBD1 agrees at 9 bases. The CDR3 covers 14 residues. The junction had 5 bases not matched to a gene; V was cut back by 7 bases and J by 2 bases. Germline CDR1 and CDR2: MNHEY and SVGAGI.

The chain is built from TRBV29-1 and TRBJ2-7; maybe TRBD1 (5 bases). Trimming cost V 4 bases and J 2 bases, with 15 bases left between them. CDR1 is SQVTM, CDR2 ANQGSEA, per germline. CDR3 length: 14 residues. Here the CDR3 DNA reads TGCAGCGTTGTTCTACAGGCCGACCCCTACGAGCAGTACTTC. It encodes CSVVLQADPYEQYF.

J is TRBJ2-5 and V is TRBV28; 10 positions agree with TRBD1. Losses at the gene ends were 8 bases for V and 0 bases for J; bases not matched to a gene: 3. The CDR3 sequence is 14 residues long. CDR1 is MDHEN and CDR2 is SYDVKM in the germline V gene. This CDR3 is CASQGQGYQETQYF. The CDR3 nucleotides are TGTGCCAGCCAGGGACAGGGGTACCAAGAGACCCAGTACTTC.

This clonotype was found a few times. The chain has TRBV5-1 and TRBJ2-1, with TRBD2 matching over 10 bases. Germline lookup yields CDR1 SGHRS and CDR2 YFSETQ. The CDR3 extends over 16 amino acids. V lost 0 bases and J lost 3; bases outside the gene matches: 3. DNA for the CDR3: TGCGCCAGCAGCTTGGTCCCTAGCGGGGGCTACAATGAGCAGTTCTTC. Amino acid sequence: CASSLVPSGGYNEQFF.

The chain combines TRBV20-1 with TRBJ2-5; 15 bases line up with TRBD2. Per the germline V gene, CDR1 is DFQATT and CDR2 is SNEGSKA (reference sequence). There are 17 residues in the CDR3. Trimming cost V 6 bases and J 7 bases; bases outside gene matches: 15. CDR3 sequence: CSALAGLAGGTPWTQYF. CDR3 DNA sequence: TGCAGTGCCCTTGCGGGACTAGCGGGGGGAACTCCGTGGACCCAGTACTTC.

This clonotype came up a few times. The J gene is TRBJ1-2, the V gene TRBV4-2; 9 positions agree with TRBD1. There are 16 residues in the CDR3. Looked up from germline, CDR1 is LGHNA and CDR2 is YNFKEQ. Trimming cost V 2 bases and J 5 bases; bases outside gene matches: 9. The CDR3 loop is CASSQPQGDRAYGYTF. CDR3 DNA sequence: TGTGCCAGCAGCCAACCTCAGGGGGACAGGGCTTATGGCTACACCTTC.

The sample holds a few counts of this clonotype. This chain uses TRBV2 with TRBJ2-5; no reliable D call. The CDR3 has 11 residues. Germline loops: CDR1 SNHLY, CDR2 FYNNEI. V lost 6 bases and J lost 7, with 9 bases in between. This CDR3 reads CASRSPPTQYF. The CDR3, as DNA: TGTGCCAGCAGGAGCCCTCCGACCCAGTACTTC.

With regard to this clonotype: A read error is possible here, since a much larger clone lies one base away. The CDR3 coding sequence is TGCAGCGGTGGGGTGGGCCAAGAGACCCAGTACTTC. It is translated as CSGGVGQETQYF. The chain links TRBV29-1 to TRBJ2-5; D gene ambiguous. The CDR3 runs to 12 residues. Per germline, CDR1 SQVTM and CDR2 ANQGSEA. V was cut by 7 bases and J by 1 base, with 10 bases left in between.